The 19 T cell receptor beta chains below come from one sample, sequenced in a study of blood T cell repertoires in COVID-19 (dated by TCRdb to between 2020 and 2021). Library preparation was by the immunoSEQ multiplex PCR assay. As stored in TCRdb, this immuneACCESS dataset retains in-frame rearrangements with V and J assigned. A fraction of the clones does not appear; measured against another copy, unresolved V genes explain less than half of the discrepancy, and the remainder lacks a known reason. This sample gives about 210,000 clones in total; more than 75% of them show up just once. Approximately 7.3% of the sample rests with the top ten. Sequenced sample: PBMCs or T cells enriched from blood (not recorded which). These receptors were taken from a man in his thirties or forties in a cohort exposed to, infected with or recovered from COVID-19 (not recorded which).

This sequence joins TRBV10-2 and TRBJ1-5; D unresolved. The CDR3 covers 11 residues. CDR1 and CDR2 from the germline V gene are WSHSY and SAAADI. V shed 3 bases and J shed 9 bases, with 6 bases lying between them. Written as DNA, the CDR3 is TGCGCCAGCAGTGAACTAGGGCCCCAGCATTTT. Protein sequence: CASSELGPQHF.

V usage is TRBV7-2 and J usage is TRBJ1-2; D gene ambiguous. The germline V and J ends were trimmed by 1 base and 2 bases, with 11 bases remaining between them. The CDR3 length is 15 residues. Germline V gene sequence: CDR1 SGHTA, CDR2 FQGNSA. The CDR3 coding sequence is TGTGCCAGCAGCTTAGTGCACAGTTCGAACTATGGCTACACCTTC. It specifies CASSLVHSSNYGYTF.

This clone appeared a few times. V gene TRBV5-6 combines with J gene TRBJ2-7; TRBD1 aligns across 9 bases. CDR1 and CDR2 from the germline V gene are SGHDT and YYEEEE. This CDR3 spans 13 amino acids. V dropped 4 bases and J dropped 2; count of bases not matched to a gene: 1. The CDR3 region has the DNA TGTGCCAGCAGCCGGGACAGGGCCTACGAGCAGTACTTC. Amino acids: CASSRDRAYEQYF.

V and J are TRBV7-3 and TRBJ2-3; 8 bases map to TRBD2. This CDR3 has 16 amino acids. V shed 5 bases, J shed 0 bases, and the junction held 7 bases outside the gene matches. Germline V gives CDR1 SGHTA, CDR2 FQGTGA. In DNA form, the CDR3 reads TGTGCCAGCAGCCTAGTAACGGGGGGGAGCACAGATACGCAGTATTTT. This encodes CASSLVTGGSTDTQYF.

The chain combines TRBV5-6 with TRBJ2-5; TRBD1 aligns across 10 bases. With V trimmed by 4 bases and J by 4 bases, 13 bases remained unmatched. CDR1 is SGHDT, CDR2 YYEEEE, per germline. The CDR3 loop spans 17 amino acids. The CDR3 region is CASSPGQGILLVETQYF. The CDR3, as DNA: TGTGCCAGCAGCCCGGGACAGGGGATTCTTTTGGTAGAGACCCAGTACTTC.

This sequence joins TRBV5-4 and TRBJ2-2, with D perhaps matching TRBD1 (6 bases). V gave up 4 bases and J gave up 2 bases, with 9 bases separating them. The CDR3 contains 14 residues. Germline CDR1 SGHNT, CDR2 YYREEE (reference sequence). This CDR3 reads CASSPGQNTGELFF. CDR3 coding DNA: TGTGCCAGCAGCCCGGGACAAAACACCGGGGAGCTGTTTTTT.

This chain uses TRBV5-1 with TRBJ1-2; 7 positions match TRBD1. Germline loops: CDR1 SGHRS, CDR2 YFSETQ. This CDR3 has 13 amino acids. Losses at the gene ends were 0 bases for V and 5 bases for J; bases not matched to a gene: 1. CDR3: CASSLGDSYGYTF. The CDR3, as DNA: TGCGCCAGCAGCTTGGGGGACAGTTATGGCTACACCTTC.

This clone was picked up a small number of times. V is TRBV6-5 and J is TRBJ1-1; maybe TRBD1 (5 bases). The CDR3 runs to 14 residues. V gave up 4 bases and J gave up 9 bases, with 18 bases separating them. Germline CDR1 and CDR2: MNHEY and SVGAGI. CDR3 residues: CASSSPPGGRKAFF. The CDR3 DNA reads TGTGCCAGCAGTTCCCCCCCGGGGGGTCGGAAAGCTTTCTTT.

The chain links TRBV4-3 to TRBJ1-1; D remains unclear. The V gene's germline CDR1 is LGHNA and CDR2 YSLEER. The V and J ends lost 1 base and 1 base respectively, with 7 bases between them. The CDR3 is made up of 14 amino acids. The CDR3 bases are TGCGCCAGCAGCCAAGGGCAGGAGAACACTGAAGCTTTCTTT. Amino acid sequence: CASSQGQENTEAFF.

The J gene is TRBJ1-2, the V gene TRBV7-9, with TRBD1 identical over 11 bases. Germline CDR1 reads SEHNR; CDR2 reads FQNEAQ (reference sequence). The ends lost 0 bases at V and 9 bases at J; junction bases unmatched: 12. The CDR3 contains 17 residues. Written as DNA, the CDR3 is TGTGCCAGCAGCTTAGCTCTTTCTGGACAGGGGGCTTTAAGCTACACCTTC. Translated: CASSLALSGQGALSYTF.

The chain uses TRBV9 and TRBJ2-7; D perhaps matches TRBD1 (5 bases). CDR3 length: 17 residues. Germline values: CDR1 SGDLS, CDR2 YYNGEE. V was cut by 0 bases and J by 1 base, with 17 bases left in between. The DNA of the CDR3 is TGTGCCAGCAGCGTAGACCCCCTCGCAGGGCGGTCCTACGAGCAGTACTTC. Protein product: CASSVDPLAGRSYEQYF.

The rearrangement uses TRBV6-5 and TRBJ2-7; a possible D gene is TRBD1 (6 bases). Per the germline V gene, CDR1 is MNHEY and CDR2 is SVGAGI. V gave up 8 bases and J gave up 5 bases, with 16 bases separating them. The CDR3 is 13 amino acids. For the CDR3, the DNA is TGTGCCAGCTCCTCGGCCAGGGGTAACGAGCAGTACTTC. Residues: CASSSARGNEQYF.

The V gene is TRBV13, the J gene TRBJ2-3; 12 nucleotides line up with TRBD2. Trimming took 1 base from V and 1 from J; bases not matched to a gene: 3. The CDR3 sequence is 17 residues long. Germline CDR1 is PRHDT and CDR2 is FYEKMQ (reference sequence). Here the CDR3 reads CASSLESSGGGTDTQYF. The DNA for the CDR3 is TGTGCCAGCAGCTTAGAGTCTAGCGGGGGGGGCACAGATACGCAGTATTTT.

The chain has TRBV27 and TRBJ1-1; 7 bases map to TRBD1. CDR3 length: 14 residues. Trimming removed 6 bases from V and 1 base from J; junction bases left unmatched: 5. Germline-derived CDR1 and CDR2 are MNHEY and SMNVEV (reference sequence). The CDR3 region has the DNA TGTGCCAGCAGCGCCACAGGGGAGAACACTGAAGCTTTCTTT. Translated, it gives CASSATGENTEAFF.

The chain recombines TRBV7-3 with TRBJ2-3; 11 bases match TRBD2. Germline V lookup: CDR1 SGHTA, CDR2 FQGTGA. J gave up 0 bases and V 5 bases, and 4 bases lay outside the gene matches. CDR3 length equals 16 residues. CDR3 nucleotides: TGTGCCAGCAGCCCGCTAGCGGGAGGTAGCACAGATACGCAGTATTTT. Translated: CASSPLAGGSTDTQYF.

This clone was seen only a few times. J is TRBJ2-3 and V is TRBV4-2; 16 nucleotides align to TRBD2. V shed 3 bases, J shed 6 bases, and the junction held 12 bases outside the gene matches. The CDR3 length is 19 residues. The V gene's germline CDR1 is LGHNA and CDR2 YNFKEQ. Here the CDR3 DNA reads TGTGCCAGCAGCCAGTCCGGGACTAGCGGGAGGGCCGTCGGGGATACGCAGTATTTT. Its protein is CASSQSGTSGRAVGDTQYF.

This rearrangement joins TRBV5-4 to TRBJ1-3; maybe TRBD1 (5 bases). This CDR3 has 15 amino acids. CDR1 SGHNT and CDR2 YYREEE come from the germline V gene (reference sequence). Trimming removed 2 bases at V and 1 base at J, with 10 bases between. CDR3 residues: CASSLSGPSGNTIYF. DNA of the CDR3: TGTGCCAGCAGCTTATCAGGGCCATCTGGAAACACCATATATTTT.

The V call is TRBV7-9, the J call TRBJ2-7; D not certain. V was shortened by 5 bases and J by 1 base, with 12 bases between the two germline ends. Looked up from germline, CDR1 is SEHNR and CDR2 is FQNEAQ (reference sequence). The CDR3 covers 14 residues. In DNA, the CDR3 is TGTGCCAGCAGCCCTTCGCCCCAGTCCTACGAGCAGTACTTC. Translation: CASSPSPQSYEQYF.

The table lists this clone with a count of one. The chain is built from TRBV19 and TRBJ1-1; TRBD1 is a possible D gene (6 bases). The CDR3 totals 16 residues. Germline loops: CDR1 LNHDA, CDR2 SQIVND (reference sequence). V was cut by 2 bases and J by 4 bases, with 17 bases left in between. CDR3: CASSIPNRASGTEAFF. The CDR3 DNA follows: TGTGCCAGTAGTATACCCAACAGGGCGTCGGGCACTGAAGCTTTCTTT. Complete variable domain (other parts from reference TRBV19 and TRBJ1-1): DGGITQSPKYLFRKEGQNVTLSCEQNLNHDAMYWYRQDPGQGLRLIYYSQIVNDFQKGDIAEGYSVSREKKESFPLTVTSAQKNPTAFYLCASSIPNRASGTEAFFGQGTRLTVV.